Sequencing of this T cell receptor (beta chain) was carried out in a study of brain T cells in children with intractable seizures. Note on this clone: What it binds is not known.

V was pared by 1 base and J by 5 bases, with 4 bases of the junction left unmatched. This CDR3 is 15 amino acids long. The germline CDR1 and CDR2 sequences are LGHDT and YNNKEL (reference sequence). The sample's time point: blood from clinic visit 5 months post-surgery; TSC patient then seizure free. Sequencing was limited to surgery cases with top T cell transcript signatures in brain tissue. General observations from the study: Patients' HCMV serostatus was unknown; virus specificity rests on CDR3 similarity alone.

Generated by immunoSEQ multiplex PCR, the TCRdb table keeps only in-frame clones and is missing some. The sample contains 340,000 or so clones, over 90% of which appear only once. This sequence originates from a boy less than two years old with tuberous sclerosis and intractable seizures. The material sequenced was peripheral blood, taken 4 to 5 months after surgery. The chain employs TRBV3-1 (or the pseudogene TRBV3-2) and TRBJ1-2; 10 nucleotides match TRBD1. CDR3 bases: TGTGCCAGCAGCCAAGCCGGGACAGGGGATTATGGCTACACCTTC. Amino acid sequence: CASSQAGTGDYGYTF.